The rows below give T cell receptor beta chains drawn from one sample of a study of blood T cells in healthy people across ages. TCRdb fed the 5' RACE reads into MiXCR, producing one record per CDR3 protein. Of 1.5 million to 2 million distinct CDR3 sequences in the sample, around 48% were seen once. Sequenced: blood. These receptors originate from a woman between 35 and 50 years old in good health. Both conserved end residues are part of each CDR3. The D gene is left open where the match is weak. Clone size is not always given. Where it is, it says once, few, many or a class for expanded clones.

- TRBJ1-2 - TRBV9 CASSVEAGGYTF TGTGCCAGCAGCGTAGAGGCAGGTGGCTACACCTTC
- TRBJ2-7 TRBD1 TRBV4-1 CASSQGTGKFYEQYF TGCGCCAGCAGCCAGGGGACAGGGAAGTTCTACGAGCAGTACTTC
- TRBJ2-1 - TRBV18 CASSPAYFGNEQFF TGTGCCAGCTCACCGGCGTATTTTGGGAATGAGCAGTTCTTC
- TRBJ1-2 TRBD1 TRBV20-1 CSAIEGAGNYGYTF TGCAGTGCGATCGAGGGGGCGGGTAACTATGGCTACACCTTC
few TRBJ1-2 - TRBV29-1 CSDHGADYGYTF TGCAGCGATCATGGGGCAGATTATGGCTACACCTTC
once TRBJ2-7 - TRBV7-9 CASSSTRGRYEQYF TGTGCCAGCAGCTCCACGAGAGGACGATACGAGCAGTACTTC
- TRBJ2-5 TRBD1 TRBV12-5 CASGRNTDRGNEQYF TGTGCTAGTGGTCGTAATACCGACAGGGGGAATGAGCAGTACTTC
- TRBJ2-4 - TRBV5-1 CASSQEGGWDIQYF TGCGCCAGCAGCCAAGAAGGGGGGTGGGACATTCAGTACTTC
- TRBJ2-7 - TRBV27 CASGTNTGSLGEQYF TGTGCCAGCGGAACAAATACAGGGTCATTGGGCGAGCAGTACTTC
few TRBJ2-5 - TRBV18 CASSPLTSEQETQYF TGTGCCAGCTCACCACTGACTAGTGAACAAGAGACCCAGTACTTC
many TRBJ2-4 - TRBV4-1 CASSQEGTHEAKNIQYF TGCGCCAGCAGCCAAGAAGGTACCCATGAGGCCAAAAACATTCAGTACTTC
few TRBJ2-3 - TRBV7-2 CASSLGLLAPDTQYF TGTGCCAGCAGCTTAGGTTTGCTAGCCCCAGATACGCAGTATTTT
- TRBJ2-6 - TRBV28 CASSLSSGRPGANVLTF TGTGCCAGCAGTTTGTCGTCGGGGCGACCTGGGGCCAACGTCCTGACTTTC
few TRBJ2-3 TRBD1 TRBV5-1 CASSSGTGSVMTDTQYF TGCGCCAGCAGCTCCGGGACAGGTTCGGTGATGACAGATACGCAGTATTTT
- TRBJ1-1 - TRBV29-1 CSVENQGYYTEAFF TGCAGCGTTGAGAATCAGGGATACTACACTGAAGCTTTCTTT
- TRBJ1-1 - TRBV20-1 CSARDLRENTEAFF TGCAGTGCTAGAGATCTCAGGGAGAACACTGAAGCTTTCTTT
- TRBJ1-5 - TRBV20-1 CSADLLDLYSNQPQHF TGCAGTGCGGACTTATTGGACCTCTATAGCAATCAGCCCCAGCATTTT
- TRBJ1-4 - TRBV18 CASSPPNGNEELFF TGTGCCAGCTCACCACCGAACGGGAATGAAGAACTGTTTTTT
- TRBJ2-5 - TRBV2 CAVTVDSQETQYF TGTGCCGTAACTGTGGACAGCCAAGAGACCCAGTACTTC
few TRBJ1-2 - TRBV6-1 CASSPLAVNYGYTF TGTGCCAGCAGTCCCTTGGCGGTTAACTATGGCTACACCTTC
once TRBJ2-7 - TRBV9 CASSVVSASIYNEQYF TGTGCCAGCAGCGTAGTGTCAGCCTCCATCTACAATGAGCAGTACTTC
- TRBJ2-5 - TRBV20-1 CSAEDVQETQYF TGCAGTGCCGAGGACGTCCAAGAGACCCAGTACTTT
- TRBJ2-5 - TRBV10-3 CAISEPRWGGTETQYF TGTGCCATCAGTGAGCCCAGGTGGGGAGGAACAGAGACCCAGTACTTC
- TRBJ1-2 - TRBV20-1 CSAHPGVGVNYGYTF TGCAGTGCCCATCCCGGGGTAGGGGTTAACTATGGCTACACCTTC
once TRBJ2-5 - TRBV6-6 CASSYSEYSYF TGTGCCAGCAGTTACTCGGAGTATTCCTACTTC
- TRBJ1-1 - TRBV6-5 CASSYGLDGNTEAFF TGTGCCAGCAGTTACGGGTTGGACGGGAACACTGAAGCTTTCTTT
- TRBJ2-5 TRBD2 TRBV20-1 CSAGLAVGGETQYF TGCAGTGCCGGACTAGCGGTGGGGGGAGAGACCCAGTACTTC
once TRBJ2-6 - TRBV6-5 CASGYRAGKSGANVLTF TGTGCCAGCGGTTACCGGGCCGGGAAATCTGGGGCCAACGTCCTGACTTTC
- TRBJ2-5 - TRBV20-1 CSASHQEETQYF TGCAGTGCTTCACACCAGGAAGAGACCCAGTACTTC
- TRBJ1-2 - TRBV15 CATSRDRGVNGYTF TGTGCCACCAGCAGAGACAGGGGAGTGAATGGCTACACCTTC
- TRBJ1-1 - TRBV25-1 CASSEFAADTDQDEAFF TGTGCCAGCAGTGAATTTGCAGCGGACACGGACCAGGATGAAGCTTTCTTT
- TRBJ2-1 - TRBV12-3/TRBV12-4 CASSPDVGYYNEQFF TGTGCCAGCAGCCCGGACGTGGGCTATTACAATGAGCAGTTCTTC
- TRBJ2-3 - TRBV12-3/TRBV12-4 CASSLSVRTQYF TGTGCCAGCAGTCTCTCGGTACGGACGCAGTATTTT
- TRBJ1-1 TRBD1 TRBV20-1 CSAKGQGAGGTEAFF TGCAGTGCCAAGGGACAGGGGGCGGGGGGCACTGAAGCTTTCTTT
- TRBJ2-3 - TRBV20-1 CSARQFYPTDTQYF TGCAGTGCTAGGCAGTTTTACCCCACAGATACGCAGTATTTT
- TRBJ2-5 - TRBV7-8 CASSTEGGGGETQYF TGTGCCAGCAGTACAGAAGGGGGGGGCGGAGAGACCCAGTACTTC
few TRBJ2-7 - TRBV20-1 CSARIPLGRYEQYF TGCAGTGCTAGGATCCCTCTTGGAAGGTACGAGCAGTACTTC
- TRBJ2-5 TRBD1 TRBV20-1 CSARDPRQGRLETQYF TGCAGTGCTAGAGATCCGAGACAGGGGAGGTTAGAGACCCAGTACTTC
- TRBJ1-4 TRBD1 TRBV24-1 CATSDGGQGREKLFF TGTGCCACCAGTGATGGGGGACAGGGTCGGGAAAAACTGTTTTTT
few TRBJ2-7 - TRBV18 CASSPPGGSSYEQYF TGTGCCAGCAGCCCACCCGGGGGAAGCTCCTACGAGCAGTACTTC
- TRBJ1-2 TRBD1 TRBV20-1 CSANRDRGRRYGYTF TGCAGTGCTAACCGGGACAGGGGGCGAAGGTATGGCTACACCTTC
- TRBJ1-4 - TRBV21-1 CASMGKLFF TGTGCCAGCATGGGGAAACTGTTTTTT
few TRBJ1-5 - TRBV6-2/TRBV6-3 CASSYLDSTYRQPQHF TGTGCCAGCAGTTACTTGGACAGTACTTATCGTCAGCCCCAGCATTTT
- TRBJ2-7 - TRBV7-2 CASSLKGGYEQYF TGTGCCAGCAGTCTGAAAGGGGGATACGAGCAGTACTTC
- TRBJ2-5 TRBD2 TRBV7-2 CASSLVPSGSQETQYF TGTGCCAGCAGCTTAGTCCCTAGCGGGTCCCAAGAGACCCAGTACTTC
- TRBJ2-5 - TRBV12-3/TRBV12-4 CASSLDIGYQETQYF TGTGCCAGCAGTTTAGATATCGGTTACCAAGAGACCCAGTACTTC